This T cell receptor beta chain came from a study of siplizumab effects on memory and regulatory T cells. Study-wide findings and caveats: With siplizumab, Treg-derived clones averaged around 69% of mappable alloreactive CD4+ clones, versus 26.9% in controls.

The protocol was immunoSEQ multiplex PCR, while the TCRdb copy is restricted to in-frame clones and leaves out a portion. Seen here are approximately 75,000 clones, 93% observed once, and the top ten hold over 4%. The germline V gene has CDR1 MGHRA and CDR2 YSYEKL. V lost 0 bases and J lost 1, with 9 bases in between. The CDR3 is 15 residues long. Worth noting for this clone: The antigen remains unidentified.

Material for sequencing was CD8+ T cells sorted from blood. The clonotype originates from a human donor in good health. The chain recombines TRBV4-1 with TRBJ2-5; D is undetermined. The CDR3 sequence is CASSQDLAPQETQYF. The CDR3 DNA follows: TGCGCCAGCAGCCAAGATTTGGCCCCCCAAGAGACCCAGTACTTC.